A selection of T cell receptor beta chains follows, all from one sample in a study of CD8+CD57+ T cells in acquired aplastic anemia. Via MiXCR, TCRdb re-called the reads, giving one row per CDR3 protein. The sample consists of about 110,000 distinct CDR3 sequences, around 49% of them appearing once. What was sequenced was sorted CD4+, CD8+, or CD8+CD57+ T cells (not recorded which) from PBMCs. These TCRs come from a human donor in good health, serving as a control. Each CDR3 is given with its conserved first and last residue. The order of the fields is V gene, D gene, clone size, J gene, CDR3 protein, CDR3 DNA. D genes are given only for firm matches. Clone size is stated in some rows and not others, as once, few, many or a class when expanded.

v_call: TRBV18; d_call: .; clone_size: many; j_call: TRBJ1-2; cdr3_aa: CASSPPAGDGYTF; cdr3_nt: TGTGCCAGCTCACCACCGGCAGGGGATGGCTACACCTTC
v_call: TRBV18; d_call: .; clone_size: few; j_call: TRBJ1-1; cdr3_aa: CASSRALAGVNTEAFF; cdr3_nt: TGTGCCAGCTCACGCGCCCTGGCGGGGGTGAACACTGAAGCTTTCTTT
v_call: TRBV29-1; d_call: .; clone_size: .; j_call: TRBJ1-5; cdr3_aa: CSVGTSFQPQHF; cdr3_nt: TGCAGCGTTGGGACCTCGTTTCAGCCCCAGCATTTT
v_call: TRBV7-2; d_call: TRBD2; clone_size: .; j_call: TRBJ2-5; cdr3_aa: CATGLAGGYQETQYF; cdr3_nt: TGTGCCACAGGACTAGCGGGGGGATACCAAGAGACCCAGTACTTC
v_call: TRBV6-1; d_call: .; clone_size: once; j_call: TRBJ1-5; cdr3_aa: CASRTAGRNQPQHF; cdr3_nt: TGTGCCAGCAGGACAGCCGGTAGAAATCAGCCCCAGCATTTT
v_call: TRBV7-2; d_call: .; clone_size: .; j_call: TRBJ2-2; cdr3_aa: CASSLGVSGELFF; cdr3_nt: TGTGCCAGCAGTTTAGGGGTCTCCGGGGAGCTGTTTTTT
v_call: TRBV5-8; d_call: .; clone_size: many; j_call: TRBJ2-2; cdr3_aa: CASSNSLTVAGELFF; cdr3_nt: TGTGCCAGCAGCAACTCACTGACAGTGGCCGGGGAGCTGTTTTTT
v_call: TRBV20-1; d_call: TRBD1; clone_size: few; j_call: TRBJ2-7; cdr3_aa: CSAIQTGGSLYEQYF; cdr3_nt: TGCAGTGCTATACAGACAGGGGGTAGCCTCTACGAGCAGTACTTC
v_call: TRBV27; d_call: TRBD2; clone_size: many; j_call: TRBJ2-5; cdr3_aa: CASHASGLQETQYF; cdr3_nt: TGTGCCAGTCATGCTAGCGGACTACAAGAGACCCAGTACTTC
v_call: TRBV7-6; d_call: .; clone_size: .; j_call: TRBJ2-5; cdr3_aa: CASSLAAAIGETQYF; cdr3_nt: TGTGCCAGCAGCTTAGCGGCGGCCATAGGGGAGACCCAGTACTTC
v_call: TRBV7-2; d_call: .; clone_size: .; j_call: TRBJ1-2; cdr3_aa: CASSLGDTGNGYTF; cdr3_nt: TGTGCCAGCAGCTTAGGCGATACGGGGAATGGCTACACCTTC
v_call: TRBV7-9; d_call: .; clone_size: .; j_call: TRBJ1-6; cdr3_aa: CASSLNPKSPLHF; cdr3_nt: TGTGCCAGCAGCTTAAACCCTAAGTCACCCCTCCACTTT
v_call: TRBV15; d_call: TRBD1; clone_size: .; j_call: TRBJ1-2; cdr3_aa: CATSGRGGTGQGYTF; cdr3_nt: TGTGCCACCAGCGGGCGAGGGGGGACAGGGCAGGGCTACACCTTC
v_call: TRBV7-8; d_call: .; clone_size: .; j_call: TRBJ1-6; cdr3_aa: CASSLDADSPLHF; cdr3_nt: TGTGCCAGCAGCTTAGACGCTGATTCACCCCTCCACTTT
v_call: TRBV7-2; d_call: .; clone_size: .; j_call: TRBJ2-5; cdr3_aa: CASPTGVGETQYF; cdr3_nt: TGTGCCAGTCCGACAGGAGTCGGGGAGACCCAGTACTTC
v_call: TRBV30; d_call: .; clone_size: many; j_call: TRBJ2-3; cdr3_aa: CAWSAGTDTQYF; cdr3_nt: TGTGCCTGGAGTGCGGGAACAGATACGCAGTATTTT
v_call: TRBV10-3; d_call: TRBD1; clone_size: .; j_call: TRBJ1-6; cdr3_aa: CAISDSYRDRENSPLHF; cdr3_nt: TGTGCCATCAGTGACTCGTACCGGGACAGGGAAAACTCACCCCTCCACTTT
v_call: TRBV29-1; d_call: .; clone_size: many; j_call: TRBJ1-2; cdr3_aa: CSVEMDRAGYGYTF; cdr3_nt: TGCAGCGTTGAGATGGACAGAGCAGGCTATGGCTACACCTTC
v_call: TRBV6-1; d_call: .; clone_size: many; j_call: TRBJ2-7; cdr3_aa: CASGDVQYEQYF; cdr3_nt: TGTGCCAGCGGGGACGTTCAGTACGAGCAGTACTTC
v_call: TRBV6-1; d_call: TRBD1; clone_size: .; j_call: TRBJ2-2; cdr3_aa: CASGEEETGCHTGELFF; cdr3_nt: TGTGCCAGCGGTGAAGAGGAGACAGGGTGTCACACCGGGGAGCTGTTTTTT
v_call: TRBV2; d_call: .; clone_size: few; j_call: TRBJ2-3; cdr3_aa: CASSRGPTDTQYF; cdr3_nt: TGTGCCAGCAGCCGCGGGCCCACAGATACGCAGTATTTT
v_call: TRBV20-1; d_call: TRBD2; clone_size: once; j_call: TRBJ2-1; cdr3_aa: CSASRLAGAAYNEQFF; cdr3_nt: TGCAGTGCTAGTAGATTAGCGGGGGCCGCTTACAATGAGCAGTTCTTC
v_call: TRBV19; d_call: .; clone_size: many; j_call: TRBJ2-7; cdr3_aa: CASSTDTDYEQYF; cdr3_nt: TGTGCCAGTAGTACGGATACAGACTACGAGCAGTACTTC
v_call: TRBV24-1; d_call: TRBD1; clone_size: .; j_call: TRBJ2-7; cdr3_aa: CATSPGQGVYEQYF; cdr3_nt: TGTGCCACCAGTCCGGGACAGGGGGTCTACGAGCAGTACTTC
v_call: TRBV12-3/TRBV12-4; d_call: .; clone_size: .; j_call: TRBJ1-5; cdr3_aa: CASSLGGSYSNQPQHF; cdr3_nt: TGTGCCAGCAGTTTAGGGGGGAGTTATAGCAATCAGCCCCAGCATTTT
v_call: TRBV7-8; d_call: .; clone_size: many; j_call: TRBJ2-2; cdr3_aa: CASSLPRAPNTGELFF; cdr3_nt: TGTGCCAGCAGCTTACCCAGGGCACCTAACACCGGGGAGCTGTTTTTT
v_call: TRBV20-1; d_call: TRBD2; clone_size: many; j_call: TRBJ2-7; cdr3_aa: CSARDYGGAFYEQYF; cdr3_nt: TGCAGTGCTAGAGATTACGGGGGGGCGTTTTACGAGCAGTACTTC
v_call: TRBV13; d_call: .; clone_size: .; j_call: TRBJ2-3; cdr3_aa: CASSFSLVDVSDTQYF; cdr3_nt: TGTGCCAGCAGTTTCAGTTTAGTAGACGTTTCAGATACGCAGTATTTT
v_call: TRBV7-8; d_call: TRBD1; clone_size: .; j_call: TRBJ2-7; cdr3_aa: CASSGDRAAYEQYF; cdr3_nt: TGTGCCAGCAGCGGGGACAGGGCAGCCTACGAGCAGTACTTC
v_call: TRBV10-3; d_call: .; clone_size: .; j_call: TRBJ1-6; cdr3_aa: CAIQARSQGSPLHF; cdr3_nt: TGTGCCATACAAGCAAGGTCCCAGGGGTCACCCCTCCACTTT
v_call: TRBV20-1; d_call: TRBD1; clone_size: .; j_call: TRBJ2-7; cdr3_aa: CSAQSGQSTYEQYF; cdr3_nt: TGCAGTGCTCAGTCGGGACAGAGTACCTACGAGCAGTACTTC
v_call: TRBV7-2; d_call: .; clone_size: .; j_call: TRBJ1-2; cdr3_aa: CASSLGGGDEGYTF; cdr3_nt: TGTGCCAGCAGCTTGGGGGGAGGGGACGAGGGCTACACCTTC
v_call: TRBV7-3; d_call: .; clone_size: .; j_call: TRBJ1-1; cdr3_aa: CASGQGPNTEAFF; cdr3_nt: TGTGCCAGTGGGCAGGGCCCGAACACTGAAGCTTTCTTT
v_call: TRBV12-3/TRBV12-4; d_call: TRBD1; clone_size: .; j_call: TRBJ1-1; cdr3_aa: CATQGVARNTEAFF; cdr3_nt: TGTGCCACTCAGGGGGTCGCCAGGAACACTGAAGCTTTCTTT
v_call: TRBV5-1; d_call: .; clone_size: .; j_call: TRBJ2-1; cdr3_aa: CASSFGGTGSYNEQFF; cdr3_nt: TGCGCCAGCAGCTTTGGCGGGACGGGGTCCTACAATGAGCAGTTCTTC
v_call: TRBV13; d_call: .; clone_size: many; j_call: TRBJ2-3; cdr3_aa: CASSSRGSTDTQYF; cdr3_nt: TGTGCCAGCAGCTCGAGGGGGAGCACAGATACGCAGTATTTT
v_call: TRBV11-2; d_call: .; clone_size: .; j_call: TRBJ1-2; cdr3_aa: CASSFGGGSVYGYTF; cdr3_nt: TGTGCCAGCAGCTTCGGCGGGGGCTCGGTCTATGGCTACACCTTC
v_call: TRBV10-2; d_call: .; clone_size: .; j_call: TRBJ1-2; cdr3_aa: CASSEPTGGYTF; cdr3_nt: TGCGCCAGCAGTGAGCCTACAGGGGGCTACACCTTC
v_call: TRBV30; d_call: .; clone_size: few; j_call: TRBJ2-3; cdr3_aa: CAWSAWDTDAQYF; cdr3_nt: TGTGCCTGGAGTGCATGGGATACAGATGCGCAGTATTTT
v_call: TRBV7-6; d_call: .; clone_size: many; j_call: TRBJ1-4; cdr3_aa: CASSLWIGSNEKLFF; cdr3_nt: TGTGCCAGCAGCTTGTGGATCGGGTCTAATGAAAAACTGTTTTTT
v_call: TRBV6-2/TRBV6-3; d_call: TRBD2; clone_size: .; j_call: TRBJ2-5; cdr3_aa: CASVGTSGRDAQETQYF; cdr3_nt: TGTGCCAGCGTTGGGACTAGCGGGAGAGATGCTCAAGAGACCCAGTACTTC
v_call: TRBV9; d_call: .; clone_size: many; j_call: TRBJ1-4; cdr3_aa: CASSADRDATNEKLFF; cdr3_nt: TGTGCCAGCAGCGCGGACCGGGACGCAACTAATGAAAAACTGTTTTTT
v_call: TRBV14; d_call: .; clone_size: .; j_call: TRBJ1-1; cdr3_aa: CASSRTQGRAEAFF; cdr3_nt: TGTGCCAGCAGCCGTACTCAGGGGAGGGCTGAAGCTTTCTTT
v_call: TRBV7-2; d_call: .; clone_size: .; j_call: TRBJ1-6; cdr3_aa: CASSLDGPISPLHF; cdr3_nt: TGTGCCAGCAGCTTAGACGGACCGATTTCACCCCTCCACTTT
v_call: TRBV7-2; d_call: .; clone_size: .; j_call: TRBJ1-5; cdr3_aa: CASSESGVGYNEHF; cdr3_nt: TGTGCCAGCAGCGAAAGCGGGGTGGGTTACAATGAGCATTTT
v_call: TRBV10-3; d_call: .; clone_size: .; j_call: TRBJ2-7; cdr3_aa: CAISDTRGSYEQYF; cdr3_nt: TGTGCCATCAGTGATACTAGGGGCTCCTACGAGCAGTACTTC
v_call: TRBV9; d_call: TRBD1; clone_size: .; j_call: TRBJ1-4; cdr3_aa: CASSVAGQGEKLFF; cdr3_nt: TGTGCCAGCAGCGTAGCCGGACAGGGAGAAAAACTGTTTTTT
v_call: TRBV24-1; d_call: TRBD1; clone_size: .; j_call: TRBJ1-4; cdr3_aa: CATSDIRTGNEKLFF; cdr3_nt: TGTGCCACCAGTGACATCCGGACAGGGAATGAAAAACTGTTTTTT